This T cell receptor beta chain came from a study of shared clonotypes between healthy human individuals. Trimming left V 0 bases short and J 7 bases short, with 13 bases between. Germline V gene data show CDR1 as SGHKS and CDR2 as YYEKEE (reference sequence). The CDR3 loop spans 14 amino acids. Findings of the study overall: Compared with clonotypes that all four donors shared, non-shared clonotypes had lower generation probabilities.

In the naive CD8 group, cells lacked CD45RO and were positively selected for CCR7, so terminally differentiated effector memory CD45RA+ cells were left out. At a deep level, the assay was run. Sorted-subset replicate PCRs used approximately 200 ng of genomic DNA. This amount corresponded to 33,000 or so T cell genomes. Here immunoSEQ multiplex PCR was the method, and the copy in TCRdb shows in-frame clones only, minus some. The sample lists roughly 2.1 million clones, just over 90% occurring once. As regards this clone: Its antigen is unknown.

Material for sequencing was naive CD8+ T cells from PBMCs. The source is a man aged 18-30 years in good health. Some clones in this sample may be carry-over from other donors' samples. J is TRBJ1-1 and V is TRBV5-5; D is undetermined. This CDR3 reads CASSLDSAAVEAFF. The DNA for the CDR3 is TGTGCCAGCAGCTTGGACTCGGCGGCGGTTGAAGCTTTCTTT.